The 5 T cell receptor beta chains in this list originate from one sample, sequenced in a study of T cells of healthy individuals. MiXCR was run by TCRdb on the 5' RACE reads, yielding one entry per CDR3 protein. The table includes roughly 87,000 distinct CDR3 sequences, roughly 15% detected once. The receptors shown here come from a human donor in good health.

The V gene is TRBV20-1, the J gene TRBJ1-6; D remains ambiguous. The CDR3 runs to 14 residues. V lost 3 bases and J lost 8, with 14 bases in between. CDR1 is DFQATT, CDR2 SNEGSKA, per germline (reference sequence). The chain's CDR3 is CSASHLSLYSPLHF. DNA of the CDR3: TGCAGTGCTAGTCATCTCTCTTTGTATTCACCCCTCCACTTT.

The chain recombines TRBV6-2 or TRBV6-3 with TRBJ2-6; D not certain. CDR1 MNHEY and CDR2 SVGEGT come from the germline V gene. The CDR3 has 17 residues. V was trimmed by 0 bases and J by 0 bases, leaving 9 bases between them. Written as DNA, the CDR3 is TGTGCCAGCAGTTACTCGCGTAGCAGCTCTGGGGCCAACGTCCTGACTTTC. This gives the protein CASSYSRSSSGANVLTF.

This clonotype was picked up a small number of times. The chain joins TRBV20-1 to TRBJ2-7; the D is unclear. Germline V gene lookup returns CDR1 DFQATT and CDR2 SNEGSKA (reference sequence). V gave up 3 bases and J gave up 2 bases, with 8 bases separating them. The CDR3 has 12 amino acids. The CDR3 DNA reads TGCAGTGCTAGGGAAGGGACCTACGAGCAGTACTTC. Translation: CSAREGTYEQYF.

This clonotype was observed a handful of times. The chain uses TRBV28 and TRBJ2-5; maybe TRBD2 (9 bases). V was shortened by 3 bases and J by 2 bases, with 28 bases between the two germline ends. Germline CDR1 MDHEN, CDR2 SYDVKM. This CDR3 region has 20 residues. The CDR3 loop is CASSFMTGEEAGGGQETQYF. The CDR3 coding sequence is TGTGCCAGCAGTTTCATGACAGGGGAAGAAGCGGGAGGAGGTCAAGAGACCCAGTACTTC.

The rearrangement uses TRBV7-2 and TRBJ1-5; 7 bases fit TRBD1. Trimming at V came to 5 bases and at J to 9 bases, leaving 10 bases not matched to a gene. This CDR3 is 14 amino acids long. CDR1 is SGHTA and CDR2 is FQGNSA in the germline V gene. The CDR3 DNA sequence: TGTGCCAGCAGCCCAAGACAGGGTGTTTGGCCCCAGCATTTT. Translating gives CASSPRQGVWPQHF.